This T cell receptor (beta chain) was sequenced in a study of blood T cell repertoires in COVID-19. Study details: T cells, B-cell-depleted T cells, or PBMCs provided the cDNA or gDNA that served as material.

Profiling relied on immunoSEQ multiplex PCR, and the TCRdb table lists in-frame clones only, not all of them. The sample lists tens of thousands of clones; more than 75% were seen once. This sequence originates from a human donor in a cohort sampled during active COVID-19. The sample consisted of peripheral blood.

The CDR3 DNA reads TGTGCCAGCAGTTTAGTCAGGGAAAACACCGGGGAGCTGTTTTTT. It encodes CASSLVRENTGELFF. V usage is TRBV27 and J usage is TRBJ2-2; possible D gene TRBD1, 5 bases. The CDR3 extends over 15 amino acids. The V gene lost 2 bases and the J gene lost 2 bases, with 9 bases spanning the gap. Germline CDR1 and CDR2: MNHEY and SMNVEV (reference sequence).